The 26 T cell receptor beta chains below all came from one sample that was sequenced in a study of post-analysis software for immune sequencing data. Antigen specificity for these receptors is unknown. TCR beta cDNA libraries had unique molecular identifiers. TCRdb used MiXCR to reprocess the PCR reads, holding one entry per CDR3 protein. The sample has approximately 400,000 distinct CDR3 sequences, about a third seen once. Overall study findings and caveats: Controls had lower frequencies than patients of four or five TRBV segments, which included TRBV5-6, TRBV5-1 and TRBV20-1.

The sequenced sample consisted of blood. These receptors all come from a girl aged 5-17 years with multiple sclerosis.

This chain uses TRBV4-1 with TRBJ1-1; no reliable D call. The CDR3 is made up of 14 amino acids. The V end was cut by 4 bases, the J end by 3 bases, with 12 bases between. Germline V gives CDR1 MGHRA, CDR2 YSYEKL. The chain's CDR3 is CASSPGWSDTEAFF. The CDR3 nucleotides read TGCGCCAGCAGCCCGGGGTGGTCGGACACTGAAGCTTTCTTT.

This clonotype was counted a few times. CDR3 nucleotides: TGCGCCAGCAGCATTTCACAGGGAAACATTCAGTACTTC. This gives the protein CASSISQGNIQYF. V and J are TRBV4-1 and TRBJ2-4; D is possibly TRBD1 (6 bases). The V end lost 5 bases, the J end lost 6 bases, and 11 bases lay between the germline ends. The CDR3 length is 13 residues. Germline lookup yields CDR1 MGHRA and CDR2 YSYEKL.

V gene TRBV14 combines with J gene TRBJ2-1; TRBD2 aligns across 8 bases. CDR3 length: 15 residues. Germline V lookup: CDR1 SGHDN, CDR2 FVKESK. Losses at the gene ends were 2 bases for V and 4 bases for J; bases not matched to a gene: 4. This chain's CDR3 is CASSQMAGGYNEQFF. CDR3 coding DNA: TGTGCCAGCAGCCAAATGGCGGGGGGTTACAATGAGCAGTTCTTC.

This clonotype has a handful of counts. At one boundary the junction diverges from the germline segment, which might be a read error. The chain combines TRBV27 with TRBJ2-5; D may be TRBD1 or TRBD2 (7 bases each). This CDR3 contains 13 residues. Germline CDR1 MNHEY, CDR2 SMNVEV (reference sequence). CDR3 DNA: TGTGCCAGCAGCATCAGGGGGGGAGAGGCCCAGTACTTC. It translates to CASSIRGGEAQYF.

Remarks on this clonotype: The junction differs from germline at one of its ends, possibly a read error. The genes are TRBV5-5 and TRBJ2-6, with 7 bases lining up with TRBD1. The V gene's germline CDR1 is SGHKS and CDR2 YYEKEE (reference sequence). This CDR3 is built from 16 residues. The CDR3 DNA is TGTGCCAGCAGCTCTATGACAGGGAGTGGGGCCAACGTCCGGACTTTC. This codes for CASSSMTGSGANVRTF.

This clonotype has at least ten counts. The rearrangement joins TRBV6-6 to TRBJ2-5; D assignment may be TRBD1 or TRBD2 (6 bases each). The V gene's germline CDR1 is MNHNY and CDR2 SVGAGI (reference sequence). This CDR3 has 13 amino acids. V lost 6 bases and J 11 bases, leaving 19 bases between the germline ends. As DNA, the CDR3 is TGTGCCAGCAGCACCACAGGGCACCGGGAGCAGTACTTC. Translated, it gives CASSTTGHREQYF.

J is TRBJ1-4 and V is TRBV16; D unresolved. The germline gives CDR1 KGHSY, CDR2 FQNENV. Trimming stripped 5 bases from V and 7 bases from J, with 23 bases between. CDR3 length: 17 amino acids. CDR3 sequence: CASSGIVRWGDGEKLFF. DNA for the CDR3: TGTGCCAGCAGCGGCATCGTACGGTGGGGTGATGGTGAAAAACTGTTTTTT.

This clonotype was seen more than once but under ten times. The rearrangement uses TRBV12-3 or TRBV12-4 and TRBJ1-5; possible D gene TRBD1, 6 bases. V lost 10 bases, J lost 0 bases, and 13 bases lay in between. The CDR3 contains 14 residues. The CDR3 DNA is TGTGCCACCACGACAGGAGGTAGCAATCAGCCCCAGCATTTT. Translating gives CATTTGGSNQPQHF.

This sequence joins TRBV4-2 and TRBJ2-7; 7 bases agree with TRBD2. V lost 1 base, J lost 8 bases, and 11 bases stayed unmatched. CDR1 and CDR2 from the germline V gene are LGHNA and YNFKEQ. The CDR3 contains 15 residues. As DNA, the CDR3 is TGTGCCAGCAGCCAAGGGCATACACGCGGGGGAAAGCAGTACTTC. This encodes CASSQGHTRGGKQYF.

V usage is TRBV5-6 and J usage is TRBJ2-1; the match to TRBD1 covers 10 bases. Trimming at V came to 3 bases and at J to 4 bases, leaving 4 bases not matched to a gene. The CDR3 consists of 15 residues. Germline V CDR1 and CDR2: SGHDT, YYEEEE. CDR3 nucleotides: TGTGCCAGCAGCTCCCGACAGGGGGCATACAATGAGCAGTTCTTC. Translated, it gives CASSSRQGAYNEQFF. The variable domain in full, completed from reference TRBV5-6 and TRBJ2-1, reads DAGVTQSPTHLIKTRGQQVTLRCSPKSGHDTVSWYQQALGQGPQFIFQYYEEEERQRGNFPDRFSGHQFPNYSSELNVNALLLGDSALYLCASSSRQGAYNEQFFGPGTRLTVL.

The CDR3 protein is CASSLGRGRSYGYTF. CDR3 nucleotides: TGTGCCAGCAGTTTAGGCAGGGGGCGAAGCTATGGCTACACCTTC. This chain connects TRBV12-3 or TRBV12-4 to TRBJ1-2; TRBD1 agrees at 8 bases. Unmatched junction bases numbered 5, after V lost 1 base and J lost 4 bases. CDR3 length: 15 residues.

The table lists this clonotype with a few counts. The gene calls are TRBV20-1 and TRBJ2-7, with 9 bases aligning to TRBD2. There are 16 residues in the CDR3. The V segment lost 6 bases and the J segment 6 bases; nucleotides outside the gene matches: 18. Germline CDR1 and CDR2: DFQATT and SNEGSKA (reference sequence). CDR3 amino acids: CSALRLAASPRGEQYF. CDR3 sequence (DNA): TGCAGTGCACTCAGACTAGCGGCTTCACCAAGGGGCGAGCAGTACTTC.

J is TRBJ2-3 and V is TRBV12-3 or TRBV12-4; the D gene is possibly TRBD1 (6 bases). V lost 6 bases, J lost 3 bases, and 19 bases lay in between. The CDR3 spans 16 residues. The CDR3 loop reads CASSLGARGLTDTQYF. CDR3 DNA: TGTGCCAGCAGCCTGGGGGCCAGGGGATTAACAGATACGCAGTATTTT.

A note on this clonotype: Since the CDR3 does not end with the conserved phenylalanine or tryptophan, this likely comes from a read error. The genes are TRBV6-6 and TRBJ2-1; TRBD1 agrees at 7 bases. The CDR3 runs 17 residues. Per germline, CDR1 MNHNY and CDR2 SVGAGI (reference sequence). Germline trimming cut 6 bases from V and 0 bases from J; bases unmatched to any gene: 11. The CDR3 protein is CASSPLGTAHSYNEQFV. The CDR3 DNA sequence: TGTGCCAGCAGCCCTCTCGGGACAGCTCACTCCTACAATGAGCAGTTCGTC.

The V and J genes are TRBV7-8 and TRBJ1-1; TRBD1 aligns across 8 bases. Trimming at V came to 3 bases and at J to 0 bases, leaving 12 bases not matched to a gene. Germline V lookup: CDR1 SGHVS, CDR2 FQNEAQ. The CDR3 runs to 18 residues. The CDR3 DNA is TGTGCCAGCAGCTTCGGGGCAGGGGGCGGTGTAATGAACACTGAAGCTTTCTTT. Translated, it gives CASSFGAGGGVMNTEAFF.

The V gene is TRBV5-6, the J gene TRBJ2-3; tentative D call: TRBD2 (7 bases). With 0 bases removed from V and 5 bases from J, the gap between germline ends came to 13 bases. The CDR3 is 15 residues long. Germline-derived CDR1 and CDR2 are SGHDT and YYEEEE. For the CDR3, the DNA is TGTGCCAGCAGCTTGGCCGGGGGGCCGGAAGATACGCAGTATTTT. Translated, it gives CASSLAGGPEDTQYF.

This clonotype was detected many times. The chain has TRBV10-3 and TRBJ2-7, with D possibly being TRBD2 (5 bases). This CDR3 is built from 13 residues. CDR1 is ENHRY, CDR2 SYGVKD, per germline. Trimming left V 4 bases short and J 6 bases short, with 13 bases between. The CDR3 coding sequence is TGTGCCATCAGTGCCGCGGGCAGAGGCGAGCAGTACTTC. This sequence encodes CAISAAGRGEQYF.

This clonotype appeared a few times. The genes are TRBV4-3 and TRBJ2-7; D ambiguous. The V gene's germline CDR1 is LGHNA and CDR2 YSLEER. CDR3 length: 17 residues. With 0 bases removed from V and 2 bases from J, the gap between germline ends came to 17 bases. Written as DNA, the CDR3 is TGCGCCAGCAGCCAAGATCGAGCTCCCGTGGGGACCTACGAGCAGTACTTC. Protein sequence: CASSQDRAPVGTYEQYF.

This clonotype was detected a few times. V usage is TRBV24-1 and J usage is TRBJ1-2; D is unclear. Trimming stripped 5 bases from V and 8 bases from J, with 11 bases between. The CDR3 covers 12 residues. Germline CDR1 is KGHDR and CDR2 is SFDVKD. This CDR3 reads CATSGGRGGYTF. The CDR3 DNA sequence: TGTGCCACCAGTGGAGGGCGAGGAGGCTACACCTTC.

This clonotype was seen only a few times. The rearrangement uses TRBV7-2 and TRBJ2-4; D might be TRBD1 (6 bases). The length of the CDR3 is 14 residues. Per germline, CDR1 SGHTA and CDR2 FQGNSA. The V end lost 2 bases, the J end lost 2 bases, and 7 bases lay between the germline ends. The CDR3: CASSLQGTKNIQYF. The CDR3 nucleotides read TGTGCCAGCAGCTTACAGGGGACCAAAAACATTCAGTACTTC.

The chain recombines TRBV10-1 with TRBJ2-3; no clear D. Trimming took off 10 bases at V and 5 bases at J, with 16 bases between the two ends. The CDR3 extends over 13 amino acids. Germline CDR1 and CDR2: WNHNN and SYGVQD (reference sequence). Here the CDR3 DNA reads TGCGCCACCATGAAAGACCGCTTAGATACGCAGTATTTT. Translated, it gives CATMKDRLDTQYF.

This clonotype was counted only a few times. The chain carries TRBV4-1 and TRBJ2-7; D gene unclear. Germline assignment: CDR1 MGHRA and CDR2 YSYEKL. V shed 3 bases and J shed 0 bases, with 9 bases lying between them. This CDR3 has 14 residues. The CDR3: CASSHPWASYEQYF. The CDR3 region has the DNA TGCGCCAGCAGCCACCCATGGGCCTCCTACGAGCAGTACTTC.

This clonotype appeared a few times. The gene calls are TRBV10-3 and TRBJ2-3; tentatively, D is TRBD1 or TRBD2 (5 bases each). In germline, CDR1 is ENHRY, CDR2 SYGVKD. Trimming took 0 bases from V and 4 from J, leaving 20 bases between them. This CDR3 spans 18 amino acids. CDR3 sequence (DNA): TGTGCCATCAGTGAGTCGGATTTGGGACCGATAAACGCAGATACGCAGTATTTT. Its protein is CAISESDLGPINADTQYF.

In this sample, this clonotype turned up a few times. The chain has TRBV6-2 or TRBV6-3 and TRBJ2-7; a possible D gene is TRBD2 (5 bases). The ends were cut back, 6 bases at V and 1 base at J, with 13 bases in the middle. CDR1 MNHEY and CDR2 SVGEGT come from the germline V gene. The CDR3 contains 14 residues. The CDR3 DNA reads TGTGCCAGCAGCGGACTTTTTGATTCCTACGAGCAGTACTTC. Translated, it gives CASSGLFDSYEQYF.

The J gene is TRBJ1-1, the V gene TRBV7-9, with a possible D match to TRBD1 (6 bases). There are 12 residues in the CDR3. V dropped 5 bases and J dropped 6 bases, with 10 bases sitting between them. In germline, CDR1 is SEHNR, CDR2 FQNEAQ (reference sequence). CDR3 bases: TGTGCCAGCAGCCCCGGGACATCTGAAGCTTTCTTT. Translation: CASSPGTSEAFF.

The V gene is TRBV4-3, the J gene TRBJ1-2; possibly TRBD1 for D (5 bases). From germline, CDR1 is LGHNA and CDR2 YSLEER. The V end lost 2 bases, the J end lost 6 bases, and 16 bases lay between the germline ends. The CDR3 length is 15 residues. The CDR3 region is CASSQYGALNHGYTF. Written as DNA, the CDR3 is TGCGCCAGCAGCCAATATGGGGCCCTGAACCATGGCTACACCTTC.